The clone carrying this T cell receptor beta chain has just a few counts. Its antigen is not known. TCRdb's table, derived via immunoSEQ multiplex PCR, lists solely in-frame clones and lacks some. This table holds tens of thousands of clones, roughly 84% found once. The CDR3 spans 13 residues. Germline V gene sequence: CDR1 SGHVS, CDR2 FQNEAQ. V was trimmed by 3 bases and J by 0 bases, leaving 5 bases between them. These data originate in a study of OX40 agonist ivuxolimab in advanced cancers. As for the study in general: Clinicians treated patients with ivuxolimab, an agonistic anti-OX40 (CD134) antibody. Overall study findings and caveats: Individuals who were partial responders at 0.1-3.0 mg/kg had clonal expansion that ranked among the lowest.

The chain combines TRBV7-8 with TRBJ1-1, with unresolved D. The sequence derives from an adult with an advanced solid tumor such as melanoma, head and neck, liver or kidney cancer. The sample was CD4+ or CD8+ T cells sorted from blood, taken in a trial of the OX40 agonist ivuxolimab. The CDR3 DNA follows: TGTGCCAGCAGCTTGCTAATGAACACTGAAGCTTTCTTT. Its protein product is CASSLLMNTEAFF.